This T cell receptor beta chain was profiled in a study of blood T cell repertoires in COVID-19. About the research overall: The origin of the acute and convalescent COVID-19 samples was the United States, Italy and Spain. In each case, the material was cDNA or gDNA derived from T cells, B-cell-depleted T cells, or PBMCs.

Methods used by the authors: For nucleated cells, counts were estimated from reference gene primer amplification. Measured with immunoSEQ multiplex PCR; TCRdb has only the in-frame clones, and not every one. V, J and clone size derive from that table, while D and trimming were established from the DNA sequence. The sample consists of 200,000 or so clones, approximately 84% of them appearing once. The TCR comes from a human donor with acute or convalescent COVID-19. The donor label of this sample is uncertain. Sequenced input: peripheral blood.

CDR3 sequence (DNA): TGTGCCAGCAGCTTACGACGGCAGGGGGGACAGCCCCAGCATTTT. Amino acid sequence: CASSLRRQGGQPQHF. This chain connects TRBV7-2 to TRBJ1-5; 7 bases agree with TRBD1. This CDR3 has 15 amino acids. With 2 bases clipped from V and 7 bases from J, the junction kept 8 bases outside the gene matches. Germline CDR1 SGHTA, CDR2 FQGNSA.